These 8 T cell receptor beta chains share one sample of origin, sequenced in a study of blood T cell repertoires in COVID-19. Clones were read by immunoSEQ multiplex PCR, and TCRdb kept only the in-frame ones, dropping some. Of 380,000 or so clones in the sample, approximately 86% were seen once. The specimen sequenced was peripheral blood. The receptor set was obtained from a woman in her fifties or sixties with COVID-19, enrolled during active disease.

This clone was seen many times. The CDR3 sequence: CASSHGRDTEAFF. The CDR3 DNA sequence: TGCGCCAGCAGCCATGGTCGGGACACTGAAGCTTTCTTT. V usage is TRBV4-1 and J usage is TRBJ1-1; D remains unclear. This CDR3 is 13 amino acids long. CDR1 MGHRA and CDR2 YSYEKL come from the germline V gene. Trimming cost V 3 bases and J 3 bases, with 8 bases left between them.

The rearrangement uses TRBV4-2 and TRBJ1-2, with TRBD1 matching over 7 bases. With V trimmed by 5 bases and J by 0 bases, 9 bases remained unmatched. The CDR3 runs to 16 residues. CDR1 is LGHNA and CDR2 is YNFKEQ in the germline V gene. The CDR3 nucleotides are TGTGCCAGCAGCGACATGACAGGGATCGCTAACTATGGCTACACCTTC. It encodes CASSDMTGIANYGYTF.

The chain combines TRBV7-2 with TRBJ1-2; 7 nucleotides match TRBD1. Germline lookup yields CDR1 SGHTA and CDR2 FQGNSA. The CDR3 contains 14 residues. Trimming at V came to 5 bases and at J to 8 bases, leaving 11 bases not matched to a gene. The CDR3 DNA is TGTGCCAGCAGCGCTAGCCGGTGGACAGGAGGCTACACCTTC. It yields the protein CASSASRWTGGYTF.

The chain is built from TRBV19 and TRBJ1-5; tentatively, D is TRBD1 (5 bases). The CDR3 is 17 residues long. Trimming stripped 7 bases from V and 0 bases from J, with 19 bases between. In germline, CDR1 is LNHDA, CDR2 SQIVND (reference sequence). The chain's CDR3 is CASIAGSLVYSNQPQHF. CDR3 nucleotides: TGTGCCAGTATCGCAGGGTCCCTCGTTTATAGCAATCAGCCCCAGCATTTT.

This clone has just a few counts. The chain combines TRBV19 with TRBJ1-2; no clear D gene. The CDR3 contains 12 residues. Germline V gene lookup returns CDR1 LNHDA and CDR2 SQIVND (reference sequence). Trimming stripped 4 bases from V and 9 bases from J, with 12 bases between. The CDR3: CASSNAGSSYTF. The CDR3, as DNA: TGTGCCAGTAGTAATGCGGGTAGCAGCTACACCTTC. The variable domain in full, with the rest retrieved from reference TRBV19 and TRBJ1-2, is DGGITQSPKYLFRKEGQNVTLSCEQNLNHDAMYWYRQDPGQGLRLIYYSQIVNDFQKGDIAEGYSVSREKKESFPLTVTSAQKNPTAFYLCASSNAGSSYTFGSGTRLTVV.

The CDR3: CASSRRSEDTQYF. CDR3 coding DNA: TGTGCCAGCAGCCGTAGAAGCGAAGATACGCAGTATTTT. V and J are TRBV3-1 (or the pseudogene TRBV3-2) and TRBJ2-3; D is uncertain. The V gene's germline CDR1 is LGHDT and CDR2 YNNKEL (reference sequence). V was shortened by 4 bases and J by 5 bases, with 10 bases between the two germline ends. The CDR3 loop spans 13 amino acids.

The rearrangement links TRBV27 to TRBJ2-4; no clear D gene. CDR1 and CDR2 from the germline V gene are MNHEY and SMNVEV (reference sequence). The CDR3 loop spans 13 amino acids. V gave up 5 bases and J gave up 12 bases, with 17 bases separating them. CDR3 region: CASSPHLEFPQYF. The CDR3, as DNA: TGTGCCAGCAGTCCCCACCTTGAGTTTCCTCAGTACTTC.

This chain links TRBV4-2 with TRBJ1-3; tentatively, D is TRBD1 (5 bases). Germline CDR1 is LGHNA and CDR2 is YNFKEQ. The V and J ends lost 0 bases and 9 bases respectively, with 18 bases between them. The CDR3 has 16 amino acids. This chain's CDR3 is CASSQDGQSPGGTIYF. The CDR3 DNA sequence: TGTGCCAGCAGCCAAGATGGGCAGTCTCCCGGGGGCACCATATATTTT.